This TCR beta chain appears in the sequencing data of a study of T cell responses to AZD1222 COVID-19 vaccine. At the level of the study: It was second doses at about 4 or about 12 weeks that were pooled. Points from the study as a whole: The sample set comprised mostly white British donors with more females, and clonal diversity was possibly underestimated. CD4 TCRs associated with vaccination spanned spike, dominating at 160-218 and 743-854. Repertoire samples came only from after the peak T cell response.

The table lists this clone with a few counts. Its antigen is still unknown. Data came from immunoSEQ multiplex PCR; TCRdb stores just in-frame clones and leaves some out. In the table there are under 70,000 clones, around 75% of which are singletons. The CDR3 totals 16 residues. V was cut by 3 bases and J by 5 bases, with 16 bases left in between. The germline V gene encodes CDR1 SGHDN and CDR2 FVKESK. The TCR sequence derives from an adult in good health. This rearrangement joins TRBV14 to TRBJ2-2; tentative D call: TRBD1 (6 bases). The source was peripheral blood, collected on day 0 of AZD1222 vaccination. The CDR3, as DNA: TGTGCCAGCAGCCACACCGGGACAATTGTTACCGGGGAGCTGTTTTTT. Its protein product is CASSHTGTIVTGELFF.